The rows below give T cell receptor beta chains drawn from one sample of a study of post-analysis software for immune sequencing data. Using its own MiXCR run on the PCR reads, TCRdb lists one record per CDR3 protein. Altogether fewer than 850,000 distinct CDR3 sequences are present, less than 35% being singletons, with the ten largest covering approximately 0.6%. What was sequenced was blood. The receptors shown here come from a girl aged 10 to 17 with multiple sclerosis. CDR3s include the opening cysteine and the closing phenylalanine or tryptophan. D genes are given only for firm matches. The size field is filled for only some rows; it gives once, few, many or a size class.

cdr3_aa: CASSLASEGAYEQYF
cdr3_nt: TGTGCCAGCAGCTTAGCATCAGAGGGGGCTTACGAGCAGTACTTC
clone_size: few
v_call: TRBV7-2
d_call: TRBD1
j_call: TRBJ2-7

cdr3_aa: CASRDGTGTGELFF
cdr3_nt: TGTGCCAGCAGGGATGGGACGGGCACCGGTGAGCTGTTTTTT
clone_size: NA
v_call: TRBV2
d_call: NA
j_call: TRBJ2-2

cdr3_aa: CASSQDSSAGEGTDMQYF
cdr3_nt: TGCGCCAGCAGCCAAGATTCGAGCGCGGGAGAGGGGACAGATATGCAGTATTTT
clone_size: NA
v_call: TRBV4-1
d_call: NA
j_call: TRBJ2-3

cdr3_aa: CASSLMVRAGPRIPEQYF
cdr3_nt: TGTGCCAGCAGTTTAATGGTTCGGGCGGGACCGCGGATCCCCGAGCAGTACTTC
clone_size: NA
v_call: TRBV28
d_call: NA
j_call: TRBJ2-7

cdr3_aa: CSASSYSGGTYNEQFF
cdr3_nt: TGCAGTGCTAGTAGCTATAGCGGGGGGACCTACAATGAGCAGTTCTTC
clone_size: NA
v_call: TRBV20-1
d_call: TRBD2
j_call: TRBJ2-1

cdr3_aa: CASSYSRQAPYERYF
cdr3_nt: TGTGCCAGCAGTTACTCACGGCAGGCACCCTACGAGCGGTACTTC
clone_size: NA
v_call: TRBV6-2/TRBV6-3
d_call: NA
j_call: TRBJ2-7

cdr3_aa: CAISESGQAGEQFF
cdr3_nt: TGTGCCATCAGTGAGTCGGGACAGGCTGGGGAGCAGTTCTTC
clone_size: few
v_call: TRBV10-3
d_call: TRBD1
j_call: TRBJ2-1

cdr3_aa: CAGSEAGTGGAHEQYF
cdr3_nt: TGTGCCGGCAGTGAAGCCGGGACAGGGGGCGCGCACGAGCAGTACTTC
clone_size: NA
v_call: TRBV6-1
d_call: TRBD1
j_call: TRBJ2-7

cdr3_aa: CASGRWSGMNTEAFF
cdr3_nt: TGTGCCAGCGGGCGATGGAGTGGTATGAACACTGAAGCTTTCTTT
clone_size: NA
v_call: TRBV14
d_call: NA
j_call: TRBJ1-1

cdr3_aa: CASSLARADGGYGYTF
cdr3_nt: TGCGCCAGCAGCTTGGCCAGAGCGGATGGGGGCTATGGCTACACCTTC
clone_size: NA
v_call: TRBV5-1
d_call: NA
j_call: TRBJ1-2

cdr3_aa: CASSQDLAGGDEQFF
cdr3_nt: TGCGCCAGCAGCCAAGATCTAGCGGGAGGCGATGAGCAGTTCTTC
clone_size: few
v_call: TRBV4-3
d_call: TRBD2
j_call: TRBJ2-1

cdr3_aa: CASSLDGTGWTDTRYF
cdr3_nt: TGCGCCAGCAGCTTAGACGGGACAGGGTGGACAGATACGCGGTATTTT
clone_size: NA
v_call: TRBV5-1
d_call: TRBD1
j_call: TRBJ2-3

cdr3_aa: CASNLQDTQYF
cdr3_nt: TGTGCCAGCAACCTCCAAGATACGCAGTATTTT
clone_size: NA
v_call: TRBV5-6
d_call: NA
j_call: TRBJ2-3

cdr3_aa: CASSPQQQETQYF
cdr3_nt: TGTGCCAGCTCACCACAACAGCAGGAGACCCAGTACTTC
clone_size: NA
v_call: TRBV18
d_call: NA
j_call: TRBJ2-5

cdr3_aa: CASSDHGEGGWGTQYF
cdr3_nt: TGTGCCAGCAGTGATCACGGGGAGGGGGGCTGGGGGACCCAGTACTTC
clone_size: NA
v_call: TRBV25-1
d_call: NA
j_call: TRBJ2-5

cdr3_aa: CSANRDTEAFF
cdr3_nt: TGCAGTGCGAACAGGGACACTGAAGCTTTCTTT
clone_size: NA
v_call: TRBV20-1
d_call: NA
j_call: TRBJ1-1

cdr3_aa: CASSSMGGATQETQYF
cdr3_nt: TGTGCCAGCAGCTCAATGGGGGGGGCAACCCAAGAGACCCAGTACTTC
clone_size: few
v_call: TRBV7-2
d_call: NA
j_call: TRBJ2-5

cdr3_aa: CAISVGLANTGELFF
cdr3_nt: TGTGCCATCAGTGTAGGACTAGCGAACACCGGGGAGCTGTTTTTT
clone_size: NA
v_call: TRBV10-3
d_call: TRBD2
j_call: TRBJ2-2

cdr3_aa: CSSFLAAEQFF
cdr3_nt: TGCAGCTCTTTCCTTGCAGCAGAGCAGTTCTTC
clone_size: few
v_call: TRBV29-1
d_call: NA
j_call: TRBJ2-1

cdr3_aa: CSARVASGSSCNEQFF
cdr3_nt: TGCAGTGCTAGAGTTGCTAGCGGGAGTTCCTGCAATGAGCAGTTCTTC
clone_size: NA
v_call: TRBV20-1
d_call: TRBD2
j_call: TRBJ2-1

cdr3_aa: CASGLSLARDSHNEQFF
cdr3_nt: TGTGCTAGTGGTTTGTCGCTAGCGAGGGACTCACACAATGAGCAGTTCTTC
clone_size: few
v_call: TRBV12-5
d_call: NA
j_call: TRBJ2-1

cdr3_aa: CASAYGGTDTQYF
cdr3_nt: TGTGCCAGCGCCTATGGGGGCACAGATACGCAGTATTTT
clone_size: NA
v_call: TRBV27
d_call: NA
j_call: TRBJ2-3

cdr3_aa: CATSRVWDEQFF
cdr3_nt: TGTGCCACCAGCAGAGTATGGGATGAGCAGTTCTTC
clone_size: NA
v_call: TRBV15
d_call: NA
j_call: TRBJ2-1

cdr3_aa: CATLSGNYYNEQFF
cdr3_nt: TGTGCCACCCTTAGCGGGAACTATTACAATGAGCAGTTCTTC
clone_size: NA
v_call: TRBV6-2/TRBV6-3
d_call: TRBD2
j_call: TRBJ2-1

cdr3_aa: CATSRGDNYGYTF
cdr3_nt: TGTGCCACCAGCAGAGGGGACAACTATGGCTACACCTTC
clone_size: NA
v_call: TRBV15
d_call: NA
j_call: TRBJ1-2

cdr3_aa: CASIFGAATSGETQYF
cdr3_nt: TGTGCCAGCATCTTCGGGGCCGCGACTAGCGGCGAGACCCAGTACTTC
clone_size: few
v_call: TRBV7-9
d_call: TRBD2
j_call: TRBJ2-5

cdr3_aa: CASSPRDLGEQYF
cdr3_nt: TGTGCCAGCAGTCCCCGGGATTTAGGAGAGCAGTACTTC
clone_size: NA
v_call: TRBV27
d_call: NA
j_call: TRBJ2-7

cdr3_aa: CASSELVGAGLIQETQFF
cdr3_nt: TGTGCCAGCAGTGAATTAGTAGGGGCTGGGCTTATCCAAGAGACCCAGTTCTTC
clone_size: NA
v_call: TRBV6-1
d_call: NA
j_call: TRBJ2-1

cdr3_aa: CSARSGGDQPQHF
cdr3_nt: TGCAGTGCCAGGTCCGGGGGGGATCAGCCCCAGCATTTT
clone_size: NA
v_call: TRBV20-1
d_call: NA
j_call: TRBJ1-5

cdr3_aa: CASSEKGHRSSYNEQFF
cdr3_nt: TGTGCCAGCAGTGAAAAAGGCCATAGAAGCTCCTACAATGAGCAGTTCTTC
clone_size: many
v_call: TRBV25-1
d_call: NA
j_call: TRBJ2-1

cdr3_aa: CASSSDRPSTDTQYF
cdr3_nt: TGTGCCAGCAGCTCTGACAGGCCCTCCACAGATACGCAGTATTTT
clone_size: NA
v_call: TRBV7-3
d_call: NA
j_call: TRBJ2-3

cdr3_aa: CSAPITSGPYEQYF
cdr3_nt: TGCAGTGCTCCTATTACTAGCGGGCCCTACGAGCAGTACTTC
clone_size: few
v_call: TRBV20-1
d_call: TRBD2
j_call: TRBJ2-7

cdr3_aa: CAKAPGYGYTF
cdr3_nt: TGTGCCAAGGCCCCCGGCTATGGCTACACCTTC
clone_size: NA
v_call: TRBV2
d_call: NA
j_call: TRBJ1-2

cdr3_aa: CASSLAISSGANVLTF
cdr3_nt: TGTGCCAGCAGCTTAGCTATCTCCTCTGGGGCCAACGTCCTGACTTTC
clone_size: few
v_call: TRBV7-2
d_call: NA
j_call: TRBJ2-6

cdr3_aa: CASSRSPTGNYGYTF
cdr3_nt: TGTGCCAGCAGCCGAAGCCCGACAGGGAACTATGGCTACACCTTC
clone_size: NA
v_call: TRBV3-1
d_call: TRBD1
j_call: TRBJ1-2

cdr3_aa: CAISESPAGRNNEQFF
cdr3_nt: TGTGCCATCAGTGAGTCACCAGCGGGCCGCAACAATGAGCAGTTCTTC
clone_size: medium-sized
v_call: TRBV10-3
d_call: NA
j_call: TRBJ2-1

cdr3_aa: CASSTGTMNTEAFF
cdr3_nt: TGTGCCAGCAGTACAGGGACAATGAACACTGAAGCTTTCTTT
clone_size: NA
v_call: TRBV28
d_call: NA
j_call: TRBJ1-1

cdr3_aa: CASSQRRGEQYF
cdr3_nt: TGTGCCAGCAGCCAGCGGAGGGGGGAGCAGTACTTC
clone_size: few
v_call: TRBV7-9
d_call: NA
j_call: TRBJ2-7

cdr3_aa: CAIRSQETQYF
cdr3_nt: TGTGCCATCAGAAGCCAAGAGACCCAGTACTTC
clone_size: few
v_call: TRBV10-3
d_call: NA
j_call: TRBJ2-5

cdr3_aa: CASSSSTATGGPFNYGYTF
cdr3_nt: TGTGCCAGCAGCTCCTCCACCGCGACAGGGGGCCCATTTAACTATGGCTACACCTTC
clone_size: NA
v_call: TRBV7-9
d_call: TRBD1
j_call: TRBJ1-2

cdr3_aa: CASSIFKGPQETQYF
cdr3_nt: TGTGCCAGTAGTATATTTAAGGGCCCCCAAGAGACCCAGTACTTC
clone_size: few
v_call: TRBV19
d_call: NA
j_call: TRBJ2-5

cdr3_aa: CAGSARLGSNSPLHF
cdr3_nt: TGTGCCGGCAGCGCGCGTTTGGGGAGTAATTCACCCCTCCACTTT
clone_size: NA
v_call: TRBV3-1
d_call: NA
j_call: TRBJ1-6

cdr3_aa: CASSQDLGVPEAFF
cdr3_nt: TGTGCCAGCAGCCAAGATCTGGGCGTCCCCGAAGCTTTCTTT
clone_size: few
v_call: TRBV3-1
d_call: NA
j_call: TRBJ1-1